The 26 T cell receptor beta chains presented below share a single source sample, sequenced in a study of regulatory T cells in long-lasting Graves disease. Time point of the sample: persistent/refractory GD, antithyroid drugs over 5 years with positive TRAb. Making the TCR library involved RNA that had been extracted from PBMCs. Construction of the TCR beta libraries employed iRepertoire HTBI primers in conjunction with Arm-PCR of CDR3 regions. Each CDR3 protein is one row after TCRdb ran MiXCR on the multiplex PCR reads. The sample comprises over 300,000 distinct CDR3 sequences, roughly 21% of which are singletons, and 29% rests with the top ten. This material consisted of peripheral blood mononuclear cells (PBMCs), taken when the disease was refractory, from a patient treated with antithyroid drugs. Source of these receptors: a female donor with Graves disease.

As to this clonotype: At one boundary the junction diverges from the germline segment, which might be a read error. The rearrangement links TRBV30 to TRBJ2-4, with 8 bases lining up with TRBD2. Per germline, CDR1 GTSNPN and CDR2 SVGIG (reference sequence). The CDR3 loop spans 18 amino acids. The CDR3 protein is CARSVVGSGVSAKNIQYF. The DNA of the CDR3 is TGTGCCCGGAGTGTGGTTGGTAGCGGGGTTTCGGCCAAAAACATTCAGTACTTC.

This clonotype was recorded a few times. V and J are TRBV30 and TRBJ2-4; no clear D gene. V dropped 1 base and J dropped 0 bases, with 19 bases sitting between them. CDR3 length: 18 amino acids. From germline, CDR1 is GTSNPN and CDR2 SVGIG (reference sequence). The CDR3: CAWSGGSGPNLAKNIQYF. CDR3 DNA: TGTGCCTGGAGTGGAGGCTCCGGACCGAACCTAGCCAAAAACATTCAGTACTTC. The full variable domain, completed using reference TRBV30 and TRBJ2-4, is SQTIHQWPATLVQPVGSPLSLECTVEGTSNPNLYWYRQAAGRGLQLLFYSVGIGQISSEVPQNLSASRPQDRQFILSSKKLLLSDSGFYLCAWSGGSGPNLAKNIQYFGAGTRLSVL.

This clonotype was observed at least ten times. The chain uses TRBV10-1 and TRBJ2-7; D call uncertain. CDR1 WNHNN and CDR2 SYGVQD come from the germline V gene (reference sequence). Trimming shortened V by 8 bases and J by 1 base, and 9 bases separated the two germline ends. This CDR3 has 12 residues. CDR3 in DNA: TGCGCCAGCCTAGATAGTTCCTACGAGCAGTACTTC. Encoded protein: CASLDSSYEQYF.

This clonotype has a count of ten or more. The chain couples TRBV11-2 to TRBJ2-2, with 11 nucleotides matching TRBD2. The CDR3 is 15 residues long. Per the germline V gene, CDR1 is SGHAT and CDR2 is FQNNGV. V was pared by 5 bases and J by 4 bases, with 3 bases of the junction left unmatched. CDR3 in DNA: TGTGCCAGCAGCATTCTAGCGGGAGGCACCGGGGAGCTGTTTTTT. Protein: CASSILAGGTGELFF.

This clonotype showed up many times. CDR3 DNA: TGTGCCAGCAGCTTAACAGGGAGTAAAATGGAGACCCAGTACTTC. It translates to CASSLTGSKMETQYF. The chain joins TRBV13 to TRBJ2-5, with D tentatively TRBD1 (6 bases). Trimming stripped 2 bases from V and 5 bases from J, with 15 bases between. The CDR3 has 15 amino acids. Per the germline V gene, CDR1 is PRHDT and CDR2 is FYEKMQ (reference sequence). The full variable domain, with the rest looked up from reference TRBV13 and TRBJ2-5, is AAGVIQSPRHLIKEKRETATLKCYPIPRHDTVYWYQQGPGQDPQFLISFYEKMQSDKGSIPDRFSAQQFSDYHSELNMSSLELGDSALYFCASSLTGSKMETQYFGPGTRLLVL.

This clonotype occurred many times. The chain couples TRBV28 to TRBJ2-7, with D possibly matching TRBD2 (6 bases). Trimming took off 6 bases at V and 0 bases at J, with 15 bases between the two ends. CDR3 length equals 15 residues. Germline V gene sequence: CDR1 MDHEN, CDR2 SYDVKM. CDR3 in amino acids: CASSPGGTDSYEQYF. CDR3 DNA: TGTGCCAGCAGCCCCGGGGGAACTGACTCCTACGAGCAGTACTTC. The whole variable domain, remainder taken from reference TRBV28 and TRBJ2-7, is DVKVTQSSRYLVKRTGEKVFLECVQDMDHENMFWYRQDPGLGLRLIYFSYDVKMKEKGDIPEGYSVSREKKERFSLILESASTNQTSMYLCASSPGGTDSYEQYFGPGTRLTVT.

The chain recombines TRBV5-4 with TRBJ2-5; D is perhaps TRBD2 (5 bases). The CDR3 extends over 14 amino acids. Germline values: CDR1 SGHNT, CDR2 YYREEE (reference sequence). V lost 3 bases and J 2 bases, leaving 11 bases between the germline ends. CDR3 region: CASSSRGPQETQYF. The CDR3 DNA reads TGTGCCAGCAGCTCCCGAGGGCCTCAAGAGACCCAGTACTTC. The complete variable domain, with remaining parts taken from reference TRBV5-4 and TRBJ2-5, reads ETGVTQSPTHLIKTRGQQVTLRCSSQSGHNTVSWYQQALGQGPQFIFQYYREEENGRGNFPPRFSGLQFPNYSSELNVNALELDDSALYLCASSSRGPQETQYFGPGTRLLVL.

The chain recombines TRBV3-1 with TRBJ2-7, with D possibly being TRBD1 (6 bases). Germline values: CDR1 LGHDT, CDR2 YNNKEL (reference sequence). V was clipped by 5 bases and J by 6 bases, with 17 bases between them. CDR3 length: 14 residues. CDR3 sequence: CASSSDPTGTEQYF. In DNA, the CDR3 is TGTGCCAGCAGCTCAGACCCCACAGGGACCGAGCAGTACTTC.

This sequence joins TRBV9 and TRBJ2-3, with 11 nucleotides matching TRBD1. V gave up 2 bases and J gave up 2 bases; unmatched junction bases: 7. CDR3 size: 17 residues. Germline-derived CDR1 and CDR2 are SGDLS and YYNGEE. CDR3 protein: CASSVSGTGGNTDTQYF. DNA for the CDR3: TGTGCCAGCAGCGTCTCCGGGACAGGGGGTAACACAGATACGCAGTATTTT.

This clonotype was detected many times. The chain recombines TRBV6-1 with TRBJ1-1; perhaps TRBD1 as D (5 bases). Germline CDR1 is MNHNS and CDR2 is SASEGT. The CDR3 has 13 residues. Between the trimmed V and J ends, which lost 7 bases and 7 bases, there was a span of 16 bases. As DNA, the CDR3 is TGTGCCAGCACCACCTGGGACGGCTTTGAAGCTTTCTTT. Protein sequence: CASTTWDGFEAFF.

The chain is built from TRBV7-9 and TRBJ2-2; 10 bases match TRBD2. The V and J ends lost 4 bases and 17 bases, in that order; junction bases with no gene match: 19. The germline gives CDR1 SEHNR, CDR2 FQNEAQ (reference sequence). This CDR3 region has 16 residues. The CDR3 spells CASSSTGTSEHRGAFF. For the CDR3, the DNA is TGTGCCAGCAGCTCAACCGGGACTAGCGAACACCGGGGAGCTTTTTTT.

This chain uses TRBV6-9 with TRBJ2-2, with a possible D match to TRBD2 (5 bases). CDR3 length: 18 amino acids. V dropped 3 bases and J dropped 6 bases, with 23 bases sitting between them. Germline-derived CDR1 and CDR2 are MNHGY and SVAAGI. The CDR3: CASSYSGRQTRVPGELFF. CDR3 DNA: TGTGCCAGCAGTTACTCCGGCCGCCAGACGAGGGTGCCCGGGGAGCTGTTTTTT.

A few counts support this clonotype. J is TRBJ2-1 and V is TRBV20-1; D is ambiguous. Trimming cost V 2 bases and J 7 bases, with 18 bases left between them. This CDR3 contains 15 residues. Germline V CDR1 and CDR2: DFQATT, SNEGSKA (reference sequence). CDR3 loop: CSARNRADSGNEQFF. The DNA for the CDR3 is TGCAGTGCTAGAAACAGAGCTGATTCTGGGAATGAGCAGTTCTTC.

This clonotype was observed many times. The chain is built from TRBV20-1 and TRBJ2-7; no reliable D call. CDR3 length: 12 amino acids. Trimming took off 1 base at V and 5 bases at J, with 9 bases between the two ends. Germline values: CDR1 DFQATT, CDR2 SNEGSKA (reference sequence). CDR3 in amino acids: CSARVVSDEQYF. CDR3 nucleotides: TGCAGTGCTAGAGTCGTGAGCGACGAGCAGTACTTC.

This clonotype has more than one count but fewer than ten. This chain connects TRBV2 to TRBJ2-3; a possible D gene is TRBD2 (7 bases). CDR3 length equals 15 residues. The V gene lost 4 bases and the J gene lost 4 bases, with 15 bases spanning the gap. The germline CDR1 and CDR2 sequences are SNHLY and FYNNEI. The CDR3: CASSVTGGPSDTQYF. In nucleotides, the CDR3 is TGTGCCAGCAGTGTAACCGGGGGGCCCTCAGATACGCAGTATTTT.

This clonotype appeared many times. The chain carries TRBV7-2 and TRBJ1-2; D call uncertain. V dropped 2 bases and J dropped 8 bases, with 12 bases sitting between them. Germline loops: CDR1 SGHTA, CDR2 FQGNSA. This CDR3 region has 13 residues. DNA for the CDR3: TGTGCCAGCAGCTTATCGGACGGTTACGGCTACACCTTC. Encoded protein: CASSLSDGYGYTF. The full variable domain, rest sourced from reference TRBV7-2 and TRBJ1-2, is GAGVSQSPSNKVTEKGKDVELRCDPISGHTALYWYRQSLGQGLEFLIYFQGNSAPDKSGLPSDRFSAERTGGSVSTLTIQRTQQEDSAVYLCASSLSDGYGYTFGSGTRLTVV.

This clonotype was counted a few times. The CDR3 region is CASSLDAGGPYEQYF. Here the CDR3 DNA reads TGCGCCAGCAGCTTGGATGCGGGGGGGCCCTACGAGCAGTACTTC. The chain has TRBV5-1 and TRBJ2-7; 9 bases are shared with TRBD2. The J segment lost 2 bases and the V segment lost 0 bases, leaving 3 bases of the junction unmatched. The CDR3 runs to 15 residues. The germline V gene encodes CDR1 SGHRS and CDR2 YFSETQ.

This clonotype has more than one count but fewer than ten. The chain joins TRBV5-6 to TRBJ1-2; D is ambiguous. The CDR3 is 13 amino acids. CDR1 SGHDT and CDR2 YYEEEE come from the germline V gene. V was trimmed by 1 base and J by 4 bases, leaving 8 bases between them. The DNA of the CDR3 is TGTGCCAGCAGCTTGACCGAAGGCTATGGCTACACCTTC. Encoded protein: CASSLTEGYGYTF.

This clonotype was counted at least ten times. This rearrangement joins TRBV11-2 to TRBJ2-2; D tentatively reads TRBD1 or TRBD2 (5 bases each). The germline V and J ends were trimmed by 8 bases and 8 bases, with 15 bases remaining between them. The germline V gene encodes CDR1 SGHAT and CDR2 FQNNGV. The CDR3 consists of 13 residues. The CDR3 is CASGGTFGGELFF. The CDR3 DNA reads TGTGCCAGCGGGGGAACTTTTGGGGGGGAGCTGTTTTTT. The whole variable domain, remainder taken from reference TRBV11-2 and TRBJ2-2, is EAGVAQSPRYKIIEKRQSVAFWCNPISGHATLYWYQQILGQGPKLLIQFQNNGVVDDSQLPKDRFSAERLKGVDSTLKIQPAKLEDSAVYLCASGGTFGGELFFGEGSRLTVL.

A few counts support this clonotype. This CDR3 reads CASIQGLAGGINEQFF. CDR3 in DNA: TGTGCCAGCATCCAGGGACTAGCGGGAGGTATAAATGAGCAGTTCTTC. This chain connects TRBV6-1 to TRBJ2-1, with 15 bases identical to TRBD2. V dropped 7 bases and J dropped 7; count of bases not matched to a gene: 8. The CDR3 has 16 residues. Germline V CDR1 and CDR2: MNHNS, SASEGT.

This clonotype was found many times. The chain links TRBV7-2 to TRBJ1-2; D is undetermined. This CDR3 region has 14 residues. Germline V gives CDR1 SGHTA, CDR2 FQGNSA. The V gene lost 3 bases and the J gene lost 5 bases, with 13 bases spanning the gap. The CDR3 bases are TGTGCCAGCAGCTTCGGGAGAAGGCGGTATGGCTACACCTTC. Amino acid sequence: CASSFGRRRYGYTF. Full variable domain (outside the CDR3, taken from reference TRBV7-2 and TRBJ1-2): GAGVSQSPSNKVTEKGKDVELRCDPISGHTALYWYRQSLGQGLEFLIYFQGNSAPDKSGLPSDRFSAERTGGSVSTLTIQRTQQEDSAVYLCASSFGRRRYGYTFGSGTRLTVV.

Worth noting for this clonotype: Given a much more abundant clone one base away, this may be a read error. The V and J genes are TRBV20-1 and TRBJ2-7; TRBD1 agrees at 9 bases. Germline CDR1 DFQATT, CDR2 SNEGSKA (reference sequence). This CDR3 is 13 amino acids long. CDR3 sequence: CGGSTGGSYEQYF. The CDR3 DNA reads as TGCGGTGGATCGACAGGGGGGTCCTACGAGCAGTACTTC.

This clonotype was detected only a few times. Possible read error: a much larger clone is one base away. The V gene is TRBV30, the J gene TRBJ2-7, with 8 bases lining up with TRBD1. This CDR3 spans 11 amino acids. The J segment lost 3 bases and the V segment lost 5 bases, leaving 0 bases of the junction unmatched. Germline values: CDR1 GTSNPN, CDR2 SVGIG (reference sequence). DNA for the CDR3: TGTGCCTGGGGACAGGGCTACGAGCAGTACTTC. It is translated as CAWGQGYEQYF.

This chain uses TRBV5-1 with TRBJ2-5, with 8 positions matching TRBD2. This CDR3 contains 16 residues. The V and J ends lost 4 bases and 3 bases, in that order; junction bases with no gene match: 11. Germline CDR1 and CDR2: SGHRS and YFSETQ. Written as DNA, the CDR3 is TGCGCCAGCAGCGACTCCATCGGGGGGGGCGAAGAGACCCAGTACTTC. As protein: CASSDSIGGGEETQYF.

This clonotype was picked up a small number of times. The chain links TRBV19 to TRBJ2-2, with TRBD2 identical over 8 bases. This CDR3 is built from 15 residues. Germline trimming cut 3 bases from V and 6 bases from J; bases unmatched to any gene: 6. Per germline, CDR1 LNHDA and CDR2 SQIVND (reference sequence). The CDR3 loop reads CASSIGSGAAGELFF. The CDR3 DNA is TGTGCCAGTAGTATCGGTAGCGGGGCCGCCGGGGAGCTGTTTTTT. Drawing the rest from reference TRBV19 and TRBJ2-2, the complete variable domain is DGGITQSPKYLFRKEGQNVTLSCEQNLNHDAMYWYRQDPGQGLRLIYYSQIVNDFQKGDIAEGYSVSREKKESFPLTVTSAQKNPTAFYLCASSIGSGAAGELFFGEGSRLTVL.

This clonotype was seen many times. This chain links TRBV7-8 with TRBJ2-5; D might be TRBD1 (6 bases). The V gene's germline CDR1 is SGHVS and CDR2 FQNEAQ. Trimming removed 5 bases at V and 0 bases at J, with 7 bases between. The CDR3 is 13 residues long. CDR3 nucleotides: TGTGCCAGCAGCCGGACAGACCAAGAGACCCAGTACTTC. Its protein is CASSRTDQETQYF. The variable domain in full, with the rest retrieved from reference TRBV7-8 and TRBJ2-5, is GAGVSQSPRYKVAKRGQDVALRCDPISGHVSLFWYQQALGQGPEFLTYFQNEAQLDKSGLPSDRFFAERPEGSVSTLKIQRTQQEDSAVYLCASSRTDQETQYFGPGTRLLVL.